A single sample is the source of the 28 T cell receptor beta chains below, sequenced in a study of T cell changes during pregnancy in multiple sclerosis. Libraries were prepared by immunoSEQ multiplex PCR; TCRdb keeps only in-frame clonotypes and omits some of them. The table shows 59,000 or so clones, with 80% to 95% occurring only once. The sample in question was peripheral blood, obtained in the third trimester of pregnancy. These receptors were obtained from a female donor in good health, enrolled as a control in a pregnancy study.

As concerns this clone: Other DNA sequences in this sample translate to the same CDR3. CDR3 loop: CTSSQEPSAGTSGPRVSYNEQFF. The CDR3 DNA reads TGCACCAGCAGCCAAGAGCCATCCGCCGGGACTAGTGGGCCGAGGGTGTCCTACAATGAGCAGTTCTTC. The V and J genes are TRBV1 and TRBJ2-1; no DNA check was done on the table's D call, TRBD2. TRBV1 is assigned pseudogene status. The CDR3 is made up of 23 amino acids.

This sequence joins TRBV5-1 and TRBJ1-1; D unclear. Germline V gene lookup returns CDR1 SGHRS and CDR2 YFSETQ. The CDR3 is 15 amino acids. Trimming cost V 0 bases and J 4 bases, with 13 bases left between them. CDR3 sequence: CASSLEEGSSTEAFF. Here the CDR3 DNA reads TGCGCCAGCAGCTTGGAGGAGGGTTCGAGCACTGAAGCTTTCTTT.

V and J are TRBV15 and TRBJ2-1, with TRBD2 matching 13 bases. Germline V gene data show CDR1 as LNHNV and CDR2 as YYDKDF (reference sequence). With V trimmed by 5 bases and J by 14 bases, 12 bases remained unmatched. This CDR3 has 15 residues. CDR3 in amino acids: CATSGPLAGGHQEFF. DNA of the CDR3: TGTGCCACCAGCGGTCCACTAGCGGGAGGGCATCAGGAGTTCTTC. Full variable domain (outside the CDR3, taken from reference TRBV15 and TRBJ2-1): DAMVIQNPRYQVTQFGKPVTLSCSQTLNHNVMYWYQQKSSQAPKLLFHYYDKDFNNEADTPDNFQSRRPNTSFCFLDIRSPGLGDTAMYLCATSGPLAGGHQEFFGPGTRLTVL.

The chain uses TRBV6-6 and TRBJ1-1, with 11 bases lining up with TRBD1. Germline assignment: CDR1 MNHNY and CDR2 SVGAGI (reference sequence). J lost 4 bases, V lost 4 bases, and 5 bases had no gene match. This CDR3 is 15 amino acids long. The CDR3 protein is CASSFPGTGGTEAFF. CDR3 DNA sequence: TGTGCCAGCAGTTTCCCCGGGACAGGGGGCACTGAAGCTTTCTTT.

The chain has TRBV6-5 and TRBJ1-1; TRBD1 matches 9 bases. Germline CDR1 is MNHEY and CDR2 is SVGAGI. The trim removed 6 bases at V and 3 bases at J, leaving 8 bases unmatched. The CDR3 loop spans 15 amino acids. CDR3 coding DNA: TGTGCCAGCAGCGATACAGGGGGCTGGGACACTGAAGCTTTCTTT. Translating gives CASSDTGGWDTEAFF.

The J gene is TRBJ2-7, the V gene TRBV4-3; 9 bases align to TRBD2. The CDR3 runs 15 residues. Germline CDR1 and CDR2: LGHNA and YSLEER. J gave up 3 bases and V 4 bases, and 7 bases lay outside the gene matches. This CDR3 reads CASSPLAGGNYEQYF. The DNA of the CDR3 is TGCGCCAGCAGCCCCCTGGCGGGAGGGAACTACGAGCAGTACTTC.

V and J are TRBV11-2 and TRBJ2-7; 8 bases agree with TRBD2. Germline trimming cut 5 bases from V and 3 bases from J; bases unmatched to any gene: 3. Looked up from germline, CDR1 is SGHAT and CDR2 is FQNNGV. This CDR3 region has 13 residues. CDR3 nucleotides: TGTGCCAGCAGCCTGGGACTAGACTACGAGCAGTACTTC. It specifies CASSLGLDYEQYF. Drawing the rest from reference TRBV11-2 and TRBJ2-7, the complete variable domain is EAGVAQSPRYKIIEKRQSVAFWCNPISGHATLYWYQQILGQGPKLLIQFQNNGVVDDSQLPKDRFSAERLKGVDSTLKIQPAKLEDSAVYLCASSLGLDYEQYFGPGTRLTVT.

V and J are TRBV6-5 and TRBJ1-5; 10 bases line up with TRBD1. Trimming at V came to 3 bases and at J to 5 bases, leaving 7 bases not matched to a gene. Germline assignment: CDR1 MNHEY and CDR2 SVGAGI. This CDR3 is built from 16 residues. CDR3 DNA: TGTGCCAGCAGTTATTCGGGACAGGGGAGTCATCAGCCCCAGCATTTT. It is translated as CASSYSGQGSHQPQHF.

The V gene is TRBV2, the J gene TRBJ2-5; 7 bases agree with TRBD2. Gene TRBJ2-7 matches the end of the DNA better, so the J call may be wrong. Germline CDR1 reads SNHLY; CDR2 reads FYNNEI. CDR3 size: 13 residues. As DNA, the CDR3 is TGTGCCAGCAGTGGGGACTACTACTACGAGCAGTACTTC. Translated, it gives CASSGDYYYEQYF.

CDR3 amino acids: CASSHGATGELYEQYF. CDR3 bases: TGCGCCAGCAGCCACGGAGCGACAGGGGAGCTTTACGAGCAGTACTTC. This chain connects TRBV4-3 to TRBJ2-7; 8 bases are a match to TRBD1. This CDR3 region has 16 residues. The junction had 11 bases not matched to a gene; V was cut back by 3 bases and J by 4 bases. CDR1 and CDR2 from the germline V gene are LGHNA and YSLEER.

Remarks on this clone: One end of the junction does not line up with germline, which may come from a read error. J is TRBJ2-2 and V is TRBV5-1, with D perhaps matching TRBD2 (5 bases). CDR1 is SGHRS, CDR2 YFSETQ, per germline. The CDR3 runs to 14 residues. This chain's CDR3 is CASSLETNTGELFF. DNA for the CDR3: TGCGCCAGCAGCTTGGAGACTAACACCGGGGAACTGTTTTTT.

This chain links TRBV19 with TRBJ1-5; 8 bases line up with TRBD1. This CDR3 spans 14 amino acids. Unmatched junction bases numbered 3, after V lost 4 bases and J lost 4 bases. Germline loops: CDR1 LNHDA, CDR2 SQIVND (reference sequence). CDR3 residues: CASSKQGGNQPQHF. The CDR3 nucleotides read TGTGCCAGTAGTAAACAGGGGGGGAATCAGCCCCAGCATTTT. Based on the CDR3 plus reference TRBV19 and TRBJ1-5, the full variable domain is DGGITQSPKYLFRKEGQNVTLSCEQNLNHDAMYWYRQDPGQGLRLIYYSQIVNDFQKGDIAEGYSVSREKKESFPLTVTSAQKNPTAFYLCASSKQGGNQPQHFGDGTRLSIL.

The J gene is TRBJ1-3, the V gene TRBV7-8; tentative D call: TRBD1 (6 bases). V was shortened by 8 bases and J by 0 bases, with 17 bases between the two germline ends. This CDR3 has 16 residues. Germline values: CDR1 SGHVS, CDR2 FQNEAQ. The CDR3 region has the DNA TGTGCCAGCGGAATACAGGGCCTAAGCTCTGGAAACACCATATATTTT. This gives the protein CASGIQGLSSGNTIYF.

V gene TRBV7-9 combines with J gene TRBJ2-1; D possibly corresponds to TRBD2 (6 bases). The length of the CDR3 is 15 residues. Germline V gene lookup returns CDR1 SEHNR and CDR2 FQNEAQ (reference sequence). Trimming shortened V by 3 bases and J by 11 bases, and 20 bases separated the two germline ends. The CDR3 reads CASSFRDSGFHQQFF. In DNA, the CDR3 is TGTGCCAGCAGCTTCCGGGACTCCGGCTTTCATCAGCAGTTCTTC.

This chain joins TRBV11-3 and TRBJ1-4; D ambiguous. This CDR3 contains 16 residues. V lost 5 bases and J lost 5, with 18 bases in between. CDR1 is SGHNT and CDR2 is YENEEA in the germline V gene. CDR3 coding DNA: TGTGCCAGCAGCCCCTCCCCCGGACTGCCGAATGAAAAACTGTTTTTT. Its translation is CASSPSPGLPNEKLFF.

V is TRBV7-6 and J is TRBJ2-7; 10 positions match TRBD1. The germline gives CDR1 SGHVS, CDR2 FNYEAQ. J lost 4 bases, V lost 5 bases, and 8 bases had no gene match. CDR3 length: 15 amino acids. CDR3 sequence: CASSPRQGAGYEQYF. In nucleotides, the CDR3 is TGTGCCAGCAGCCCGAGACAGGGGGCGGGGTACGAGCAGTACTTC.

V is TRBV14 and J is TRBJ2-3; 11 nucleotides agree with TRBD2. Germline CDR1 is SGHDN and CDR2 is FVKESK. CDR3 length: 15 amino acids. J gave up 6 bases and V 4 bases, and 6 bases lay outside the gene matches. The CDR3 DNA reads as TGTGCCAGCAGCCTACTAGCGGGAGTAGGGGATACGCAGTATTTT. Amino acids: CASSLLAGVGDTQYF.

This sequence joins TRBV18 and TRBJ2-1, with D possibly TRBD1 on 5 matching bases. With 3 bases removed from V and 9 bases from J, the gap between germline ends came to 9 bases. Germline assignment: CDR1 KGHSH and CDR2 LQKENI. The CDR3 contains 12 residues. CDR3 residues: CASSPRQTEQFF. Written as DNA, the CDR3 is TGTGCCAGCTCACCCCGACAGACTGAGCAGTTCTTC.

Here the CDR3 DNA reads TGTGCCAGCAGTGAAGCACGGGGGAGAGCCCAAGAGACCCAGTACTTC. It codes for CASSEARGRAQETQYF. The chain combines TRBV6-1 with TRBJ2-5; the D gene is possibly TRBD2 (6 bases). V dropped 0 bases and J dropped 1 base, with 12 bases sitting between them. The CDR3 has 16 amino acids. Germline V gene lookup returns CDR1 MNHNS and CDR2 SASEGT.

The J gene is TRBJ2-7, the V gene TRBV29-1, with 7 bases fitting TRBD2. V trimming: 7 bases; J trimming: 3 bases; junction bases outside the gene matches: 6. Germline CDR1 SQVTM, CDR2 ANQGSEA. The CDR3 totals 12 residues. CDR3 amino acids: CSAGGGIYEQYF. CDR3 coding DNA: TGCAGCGCTGGCGGGGGAATCTACGAGCAGTACTTC.

This chain uses TRBV2 with TRBJ2-7, with 9 bases identical to TRBD1. There are 14 residues in the CDR3. Germline trimming cut 5 bases from V and 5 bases from J; bases unmatched to any gene: 7. CDR1 and CDR2 (germline): SNHLY, FYNNEI. The CDR3 region is CASSPDRGLDEQYF. The CDR3 DNA reads as TGTGCCAGCAGTCCCGACAGGGGGTTGGACGAGCAGTACTTC.

This sequence joins TRBV7-3 and TRBJ2-3, with TRBD1 matching 9 bases. Germline loops: CDR1 SGHTA, CDR2 FQGTGA. Trimming removed 4 bases from V and 1 base from J; junction bases left unmatched: 3. The CDR3 runs 15 residues. The CDR3 spells CASSSRTGGTDTQYF. The CDR3, as DNA: TGTGCCAGCAGCTCCCGGACAGGGGGCACAGATACGCAGTATTTT.

The chain recombines TRBV6-1 with TRBJ1-5, with D hard to call. The CDR3 totals 13 residues. CDR1 and CDR2 from the germline V gene are MNHNS and SASEGT. Deletions cut 8 bases from V and 0 bases from J, with 8 bases between. The DNA of the CDR3 is TGTGCCAGCTCTATTAATAGCAATCAGCCCCAGCATTTT. Translating gives CASSINSNQPQHF.

The chain recombines TRBV2 with TRBJ2-1, with TRBD2 matching 7 bases. Germline assignment: CDR1 SNHLY and CDR2 FYNNEI. Germline trimming cut 4 bases from V and 0 bases from J; bases unmatched to any gene: 3. The CDR3 loop spans 15 amino acids. This chain's CDR3 is CASSGGSLSYNEQFF. The CDR3 DNA reads TGTGCCAGCAGTGGCGGGAGCCTCTCCTACAATGAGCAGTTCTTC.

The chain combines TRBV28 with TRBJ1-2; D is undetermined. Germline V gene data show CDR1 as MDHEN and CDR2 as SYDVKM. Trimming left V 4 bases short and J 8 bases short, with 17 bases between. The CDR3 covers 14 residues. The CDR3 here is CASSSQTVSLGYTF. The CDR3 DNA reads as TGTGCCAGCAGTTCTCAAACAGTCTCCTTAGGCTACACCTTC.

This rearrangement joins TRBV4-3 to TRBJ1-2; 7 bases are a match to TRBD1. After removal of 2 bases from V and 8 bases from J, the junction contained 8 bases not matched to a gene. CDR3 length: 14 residues. Germline V gives CDR1 LGHNA, CDR2 YSLEER. The CDR3 reads CASSQTGDALGYTF. The CDR3 nucleotides are TGCGCCAGCAGCCAAACAGGGGACGCCCTAGGCTACACCTTC.

V and J are TRBV6-6 and TRBJ2-5; D call uncertain. Between the trimmed V and J ends, which lost 7 bases and 2 bases, there was a span of 14 bases. This CDR3 spans 14 amino acids. Germline CDR1 and CDR2: MNHNY and SVGAGI (reference sequence). Written as DNA, the CDR3 is TGTGCCAGCACCACGCCTACTAAACAAGAGACCCAGTACTTC. This sequence encodes CASTTPTKQETQYF.

The V and J genes are TRBV6-6 and TRBJ2-5; D is unclear. Deletions cut 0 bases from V and 7 bases from J, with 12 bases between. The CDR3 covers 14 residues. Germline V lookup: CDR1 MNHNY, CDR2 SVGAGI (reference sequence). The CDR3 DNA reads TGTGCCAGCAGTTACTCGAGGCTAGTTGTGACCCAGTACTTC. Protein: CASSYSRLVVTQYF.